This T cell receptor (beta chain) was found in a study of blood T cell repertoires in COVID-19. Produced via immunoSEQ multiplex PCR; TCRdb's table is partial and in-frame only. The sample lists 200,000 to 300,000 clones, around 88% occurring once. The trim removed 2 bases at V and 0 bases at J, leaving 1 base unmatched. Germline V gene lookup returns CDR1 MNHEY and CDR2 SVGAGI. The CDR3 length is 15 residues. The TCR originated in a man at least 80 years old with acute or convalescent COVID-19. The chain has TRBV6-5 and TRBJ2-7, with 10 bases identical to TRBD2. The source material was peripheral blood. The CDR3 nucleotides are TGTGCCAGCAGTTACGCTAGCGGGAGCTCCTACGAGCAGTACTTC. Translation: CASSYASGSSYEQYF.